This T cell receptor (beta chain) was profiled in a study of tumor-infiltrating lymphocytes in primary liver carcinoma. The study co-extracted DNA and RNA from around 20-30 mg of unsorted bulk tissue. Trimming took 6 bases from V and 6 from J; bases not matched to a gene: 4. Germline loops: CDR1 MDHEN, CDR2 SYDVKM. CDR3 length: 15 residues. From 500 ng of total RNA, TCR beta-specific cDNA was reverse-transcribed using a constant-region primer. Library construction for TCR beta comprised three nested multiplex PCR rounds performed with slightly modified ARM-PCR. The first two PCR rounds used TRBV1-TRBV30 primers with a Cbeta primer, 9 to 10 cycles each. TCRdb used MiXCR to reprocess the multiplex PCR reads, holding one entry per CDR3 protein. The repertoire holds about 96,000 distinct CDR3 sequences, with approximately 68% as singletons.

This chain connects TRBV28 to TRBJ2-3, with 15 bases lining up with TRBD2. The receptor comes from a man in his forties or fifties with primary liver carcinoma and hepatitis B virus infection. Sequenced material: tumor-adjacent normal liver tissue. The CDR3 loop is CASRRGLAGGDTQYF. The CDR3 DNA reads TGTGCCAGCAGGCGCGGACTAGCGGGAGGGGATACGCAGTATTTT.